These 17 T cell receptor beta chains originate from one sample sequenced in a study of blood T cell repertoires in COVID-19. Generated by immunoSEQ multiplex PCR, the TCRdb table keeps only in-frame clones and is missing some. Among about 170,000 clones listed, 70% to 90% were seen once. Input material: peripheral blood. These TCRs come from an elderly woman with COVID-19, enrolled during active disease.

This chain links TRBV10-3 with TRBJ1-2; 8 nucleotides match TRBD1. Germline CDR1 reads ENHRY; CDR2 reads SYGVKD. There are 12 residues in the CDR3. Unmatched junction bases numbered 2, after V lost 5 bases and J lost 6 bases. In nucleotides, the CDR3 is TGTGCCATCAGTCAGGGGGCCCATGGCTACACCTTC. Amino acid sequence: CAISQGAHGYTF.

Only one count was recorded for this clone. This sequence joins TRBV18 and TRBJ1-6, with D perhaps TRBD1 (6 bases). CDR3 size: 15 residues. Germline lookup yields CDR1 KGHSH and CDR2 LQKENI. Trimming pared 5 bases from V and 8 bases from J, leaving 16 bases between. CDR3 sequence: CASSSTGSSDSPLHF. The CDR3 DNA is TGTGCCAGCTCATCCACAGGGTCGTCAGATTCACCCCTCCACTTT. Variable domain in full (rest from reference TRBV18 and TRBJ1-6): NAGVMQNPRHLVRRRGQEARLRCSPMKGHSHVYWYRQLPEEGLKFMVYLQKENIIDESGMPKERFSAEFPKEGPSILRIQQVVRGDSAAYFCASSSTGSSDSPLHFGNGTRLTVT.

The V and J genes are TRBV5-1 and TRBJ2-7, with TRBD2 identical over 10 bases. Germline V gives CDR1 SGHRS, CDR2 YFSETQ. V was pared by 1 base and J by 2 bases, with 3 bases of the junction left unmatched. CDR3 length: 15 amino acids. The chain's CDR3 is CASSLNSGRAYEQYF. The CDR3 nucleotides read TGCGCCAGCAGCTTGAACAGCGGGAGGGCCTACGAGCAGTACTTC.

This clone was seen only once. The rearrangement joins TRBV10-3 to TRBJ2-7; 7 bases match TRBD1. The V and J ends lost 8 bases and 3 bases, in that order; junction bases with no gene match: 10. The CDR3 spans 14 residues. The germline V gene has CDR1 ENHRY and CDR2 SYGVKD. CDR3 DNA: TGTGCCATCGACCGGACAGGTGATTACTACGAGCAGTACTTC. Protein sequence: CAIDRTGDYYEQYF.

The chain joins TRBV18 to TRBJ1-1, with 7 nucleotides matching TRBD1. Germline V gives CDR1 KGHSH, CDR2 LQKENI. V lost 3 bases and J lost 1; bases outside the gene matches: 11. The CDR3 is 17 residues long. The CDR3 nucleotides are TGTGCCAGCTCACCGAACCGGGACAGCACTTCGAACACTGAAGCTTTCTTT. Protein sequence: CASSPNRDSTSNTEAFF.

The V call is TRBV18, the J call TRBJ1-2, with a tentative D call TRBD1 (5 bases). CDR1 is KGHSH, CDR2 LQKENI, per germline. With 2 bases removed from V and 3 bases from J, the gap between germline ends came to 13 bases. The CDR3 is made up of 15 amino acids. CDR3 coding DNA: TGTGCCAGCTCACCATTACAGGCAGGAGACTATGGCTACACCTTC. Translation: CASSPLQAGDYGYTF.

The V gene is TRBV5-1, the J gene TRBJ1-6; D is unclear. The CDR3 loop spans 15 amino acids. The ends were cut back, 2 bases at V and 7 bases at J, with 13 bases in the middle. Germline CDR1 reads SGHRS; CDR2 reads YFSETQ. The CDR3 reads CASSFSAGLNSPLHF. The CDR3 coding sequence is TGCGCCAGCAGCTTCTCGGCAGGCTTGAATTCACCCCTCCACTTT.

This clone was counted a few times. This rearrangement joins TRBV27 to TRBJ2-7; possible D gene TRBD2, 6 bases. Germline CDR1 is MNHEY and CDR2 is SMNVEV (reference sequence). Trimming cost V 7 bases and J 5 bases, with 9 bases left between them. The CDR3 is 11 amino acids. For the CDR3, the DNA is TGTGCCAGCAATGGAGGGAACGAGCAGTACTTC. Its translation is CASNGGNEQYF.

For the CDR3, the DNA is TGTGCCAGCAGTCTACAGGTGAACACTGAAGCTTTCTTT. It is translated as CASSLQVNTEAFF. This chain joins TRBV2 and TRBJ1-1; perhaps TRBD1 as D (5 bases). Germline loops: CDR1 SNHLY, CDR2 FYNNEI. There are 13 residues in the CDR3. V was clipped by 5 bases and J by 0 bases, with 7 bases between them.

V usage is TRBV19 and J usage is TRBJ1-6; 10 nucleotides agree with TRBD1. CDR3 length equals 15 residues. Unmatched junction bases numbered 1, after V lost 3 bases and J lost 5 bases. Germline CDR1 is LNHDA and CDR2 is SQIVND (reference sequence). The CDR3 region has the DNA TGTGCCAGTAGTATGGGACAGGGGCATAATTCACCCCTCCACTTT. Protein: CASSMGQGHNSPLHF.

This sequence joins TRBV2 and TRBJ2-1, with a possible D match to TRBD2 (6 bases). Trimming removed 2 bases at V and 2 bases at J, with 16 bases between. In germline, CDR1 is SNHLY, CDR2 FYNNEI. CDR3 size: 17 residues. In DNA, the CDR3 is TGTGCCAGCAGTGAAAGGGGCGGGATGAATACCTACAATGAGCAGTTCTTC. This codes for CASSERGGMNTYNEQFF. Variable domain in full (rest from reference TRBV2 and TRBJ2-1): EPEVTQTPSHQVTQMGQEVILRCVPISNHLYFYWYRQILGQKVEFLVSFYNNEISEKSEIFDDQFSVERPDGSNFTLKIRSTKLEDSAMYFCASSERGGMNTYNEQFFGPGTRLTVL.

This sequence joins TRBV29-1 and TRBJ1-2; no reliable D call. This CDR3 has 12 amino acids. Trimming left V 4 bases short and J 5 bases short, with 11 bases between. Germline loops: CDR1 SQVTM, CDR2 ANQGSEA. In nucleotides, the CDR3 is TGCAGCGTTGTCCCGGCGGGGTATGGCTACACCTTC. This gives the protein CSVVPAGYGYTF.

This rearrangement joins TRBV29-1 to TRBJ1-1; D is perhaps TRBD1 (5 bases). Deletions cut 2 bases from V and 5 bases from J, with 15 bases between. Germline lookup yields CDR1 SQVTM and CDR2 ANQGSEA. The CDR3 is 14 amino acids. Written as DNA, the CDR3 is TGCAGCGTTGAAAAGGGGAGGGGATGGACTGAAGCTTTCTTT. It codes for CSVEKGRGWTEAFF.

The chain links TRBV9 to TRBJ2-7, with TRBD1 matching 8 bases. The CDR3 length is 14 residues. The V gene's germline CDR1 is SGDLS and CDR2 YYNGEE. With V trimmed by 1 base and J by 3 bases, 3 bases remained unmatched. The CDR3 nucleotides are TGTGCCAGCAGCGTAACAGGGGGTCGCTACGAGCAGTACTTC. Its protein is CASSVTGGRYEQYF. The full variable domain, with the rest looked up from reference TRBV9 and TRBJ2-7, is DSGVTQTPKHLITATGQRVTLRCSPRSGDLSVYWYQQSLDQGLQFLIQYYNGEERAKGNILERFSAQQFPDLHSELNLSSLELGDSALYFCASSVTGGRYEQYFGPGTRLTVT.

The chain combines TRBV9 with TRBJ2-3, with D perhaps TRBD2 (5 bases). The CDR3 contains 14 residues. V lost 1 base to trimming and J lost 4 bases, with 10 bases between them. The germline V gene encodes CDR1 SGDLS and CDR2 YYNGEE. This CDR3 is CASSVKWGADTQYF. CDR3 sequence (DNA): TGTGCCAGCAGCGTAAAGTGGGGAGCAGATACGCAGTATTTT.

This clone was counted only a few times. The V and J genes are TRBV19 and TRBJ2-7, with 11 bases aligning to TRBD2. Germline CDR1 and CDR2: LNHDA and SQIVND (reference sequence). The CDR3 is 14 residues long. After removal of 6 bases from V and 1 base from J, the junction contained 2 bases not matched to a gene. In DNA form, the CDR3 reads TGTGCCAGTAGCGTAGCGGGAGGGTCCTACGAGCAGTACTTC. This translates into CASSVAGGSYEQYF.

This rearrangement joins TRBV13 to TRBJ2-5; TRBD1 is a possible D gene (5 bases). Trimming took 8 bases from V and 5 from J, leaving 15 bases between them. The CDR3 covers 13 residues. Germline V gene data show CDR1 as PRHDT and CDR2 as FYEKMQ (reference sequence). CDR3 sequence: CASAGSRRETQYF. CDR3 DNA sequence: TGTGCCAGCGCAGGGTCGAGGCGGGAGACCCAGTACTTC.